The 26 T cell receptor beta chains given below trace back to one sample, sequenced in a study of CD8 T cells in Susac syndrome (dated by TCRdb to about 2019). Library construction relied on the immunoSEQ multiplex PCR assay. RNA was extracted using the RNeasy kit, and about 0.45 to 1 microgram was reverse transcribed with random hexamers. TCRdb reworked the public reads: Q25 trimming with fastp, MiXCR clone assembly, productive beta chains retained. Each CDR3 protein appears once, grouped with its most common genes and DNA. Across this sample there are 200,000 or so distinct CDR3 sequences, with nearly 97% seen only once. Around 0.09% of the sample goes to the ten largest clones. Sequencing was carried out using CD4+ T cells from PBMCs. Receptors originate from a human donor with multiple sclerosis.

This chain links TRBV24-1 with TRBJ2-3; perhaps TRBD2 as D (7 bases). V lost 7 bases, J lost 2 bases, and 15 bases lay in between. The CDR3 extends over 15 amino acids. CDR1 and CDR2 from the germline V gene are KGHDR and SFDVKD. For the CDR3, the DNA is TGTGCCACCAGGGGTGCGGGGGCCCACACAGATACGCAGTATTTT. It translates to CATRGAGAHTDTQYF.

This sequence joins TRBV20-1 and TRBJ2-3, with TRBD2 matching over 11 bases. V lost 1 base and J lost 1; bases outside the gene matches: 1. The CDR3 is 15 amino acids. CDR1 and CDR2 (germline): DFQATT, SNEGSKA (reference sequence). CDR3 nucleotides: TGCAGTGCTAGAGGACTAGCGGGACGCACAGATACGCAGTATTTT. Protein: CSARGLAGRTDTQYF.

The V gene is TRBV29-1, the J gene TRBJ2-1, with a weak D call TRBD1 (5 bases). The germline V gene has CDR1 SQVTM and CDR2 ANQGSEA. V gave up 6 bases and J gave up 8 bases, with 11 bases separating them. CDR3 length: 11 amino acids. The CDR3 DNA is TGCAGCGTGGTCCCCAGGGATGAGCAGTTCTTC. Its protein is CSVVPRDEQFF.

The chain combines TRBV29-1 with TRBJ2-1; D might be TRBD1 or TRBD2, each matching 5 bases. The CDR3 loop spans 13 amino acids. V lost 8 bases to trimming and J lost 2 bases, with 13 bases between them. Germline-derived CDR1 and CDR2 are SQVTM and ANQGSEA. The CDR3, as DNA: TGCAGCCACCGGGACGGAGCCTACAATGAGCAGTTCTTC. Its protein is CSHRDGAYNEQFF.

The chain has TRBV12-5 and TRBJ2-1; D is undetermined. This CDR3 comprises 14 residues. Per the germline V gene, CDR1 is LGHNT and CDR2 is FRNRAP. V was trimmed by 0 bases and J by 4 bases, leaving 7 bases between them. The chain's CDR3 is CASGLVRGYNEQFF. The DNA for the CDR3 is TGTGCTAGTGGTTTGGTACGCGGATACAATGAGCAGTTCTTC.

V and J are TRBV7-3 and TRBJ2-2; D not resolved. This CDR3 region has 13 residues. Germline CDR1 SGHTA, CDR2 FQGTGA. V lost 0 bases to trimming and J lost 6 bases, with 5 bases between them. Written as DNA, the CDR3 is TGTGCCAGCAGCTTAACGTTGGCCGGGGAGCTGTTTTTT. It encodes CASSLTLAGELFF.

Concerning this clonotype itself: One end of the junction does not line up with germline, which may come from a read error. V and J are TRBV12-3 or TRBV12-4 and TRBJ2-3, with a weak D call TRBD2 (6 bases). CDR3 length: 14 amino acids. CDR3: CASSWMRGTITEYF. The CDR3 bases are TGTGCCAGCAGTTGGATGCGGGGAACTATTACGGAGTATTTT.

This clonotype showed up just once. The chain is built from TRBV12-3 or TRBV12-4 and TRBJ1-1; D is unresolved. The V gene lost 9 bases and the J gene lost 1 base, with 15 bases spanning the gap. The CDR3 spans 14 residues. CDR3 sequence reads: CASQRQVKNTEAFF. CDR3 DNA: TGTGCCAGTCAACGGCAGGTTAAGAACACTGAAGCTTTCTTT.

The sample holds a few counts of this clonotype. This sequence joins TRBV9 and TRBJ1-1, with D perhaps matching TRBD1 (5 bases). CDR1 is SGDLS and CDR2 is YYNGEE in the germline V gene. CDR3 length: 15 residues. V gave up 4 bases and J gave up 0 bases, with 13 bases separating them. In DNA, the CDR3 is TGTGCCAGCAGCCCCGCCGGACACTTGAACACTGAAGCTTTCTTT. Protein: CASSPAGHLNTEAFF. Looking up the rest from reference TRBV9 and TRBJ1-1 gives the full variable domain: DSGVTQTPKHLITATGQRVTLRCSPRSGDLSVYWYQQSLDQGLQFLIQYYNGEERAKGNILERFSAQQFPDLHSELNLSSLELGDSALYFCASSPAGHLNTEAFFGQGTRLTVV.

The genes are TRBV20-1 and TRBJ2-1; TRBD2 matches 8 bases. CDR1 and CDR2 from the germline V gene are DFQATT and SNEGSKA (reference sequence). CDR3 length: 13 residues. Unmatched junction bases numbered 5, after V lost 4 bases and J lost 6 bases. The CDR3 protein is CSAKEGLGNEQFF. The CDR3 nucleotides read TGCAGTGCTAAAGAGGGACTAGGCAATGAGCAGTTCTTC.

The CDR3 loop reads CASSSMTSGGAPPDTQYF. The CDR3 DNA reads as TGTGCCAGCAGTTCGATGACTAGCGGGGGGGCACCGCCAGATACGCAGTATTTT. This chain joins TRBV6-5 and TRBJ2-3; 14 nucleotides match TRBD2. The germline V gene has CDR1 MNHEY and CDR2 SVGAGI. This CDR3 has 18 amino acids. The J segment lost 4 bases and the V segment lost 4 bases, leaving 10 bases of the junction unmatched.

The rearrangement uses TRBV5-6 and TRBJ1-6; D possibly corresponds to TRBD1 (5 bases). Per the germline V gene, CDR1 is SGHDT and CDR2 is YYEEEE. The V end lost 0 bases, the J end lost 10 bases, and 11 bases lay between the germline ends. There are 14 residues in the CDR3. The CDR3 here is CASSLAGARSPLHF. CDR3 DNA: TGTGCCAGCAGCTTGGCCGGGGCGAGGTCACCCCTCCACTTT.

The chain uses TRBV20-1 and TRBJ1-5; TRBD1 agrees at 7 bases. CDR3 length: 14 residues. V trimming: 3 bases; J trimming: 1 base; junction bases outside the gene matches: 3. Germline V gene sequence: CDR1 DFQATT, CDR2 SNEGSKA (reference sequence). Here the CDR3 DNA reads TGCAGTGCTAGCCCGACAGGGAGCAATCAGCCCCAGCATTTT. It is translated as CSASPTGSNQPQHF.

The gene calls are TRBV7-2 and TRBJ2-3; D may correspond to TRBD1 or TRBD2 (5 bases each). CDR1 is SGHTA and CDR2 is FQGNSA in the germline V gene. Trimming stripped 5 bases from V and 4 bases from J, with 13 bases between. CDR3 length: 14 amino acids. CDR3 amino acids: CASSEPGPPDTQYF. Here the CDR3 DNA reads TGTGCCAGCAGCGAACCGGGACCACCAGATACGCAGTATTTT.

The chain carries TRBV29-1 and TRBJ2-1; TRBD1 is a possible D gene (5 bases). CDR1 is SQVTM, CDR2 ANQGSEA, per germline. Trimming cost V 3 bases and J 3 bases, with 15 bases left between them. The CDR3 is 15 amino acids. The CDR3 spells CSVEGRRQGYNEQFF. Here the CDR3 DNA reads TGCAGCGTTGAGGGGCGACGCCAGGGCTACAATGAGCAGTTCTTC.

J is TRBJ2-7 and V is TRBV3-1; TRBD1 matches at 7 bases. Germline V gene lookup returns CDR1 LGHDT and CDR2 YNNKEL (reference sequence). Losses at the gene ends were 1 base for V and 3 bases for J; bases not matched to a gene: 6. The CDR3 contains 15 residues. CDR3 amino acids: CASSQAPGTDYEQYF. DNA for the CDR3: TGTGCCAGCAGCCAAGCCCCCGGGACAGACTACGAGCAGTACTTC.

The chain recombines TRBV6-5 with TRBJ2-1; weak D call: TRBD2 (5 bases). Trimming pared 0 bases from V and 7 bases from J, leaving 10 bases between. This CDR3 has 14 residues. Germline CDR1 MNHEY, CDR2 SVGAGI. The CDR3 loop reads CASSYSRRTNEQFF. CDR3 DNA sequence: TGTGCCAGCAGTTACTCGAGGAGGACTAATGAGCAGTTCTTC.

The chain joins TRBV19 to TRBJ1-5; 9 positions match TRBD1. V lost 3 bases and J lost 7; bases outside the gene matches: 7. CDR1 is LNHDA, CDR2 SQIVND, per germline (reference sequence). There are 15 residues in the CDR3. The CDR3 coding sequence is TGTGCCAGTAGTATGGGAGGGGACAGGGTACAGCCCCAGCATTTT. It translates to CASSMGGDRVQPQHF.

The CDR3 protein is CSAYRDMATEAFF. CDR3 in DNA: TGCAGCGCCTACCGGGACATGGCGACTGAAGCTTTCTTT. The chain combines TRBV29-1 with TRBJ1-1; D perhaps matches TRBD1 (6 bases). This CDR3 region has 13 residues. The V gene's germline CDR1 is SQVTM and CDR2 ANQGSEA. V was shortened by 7 bases and J by 5 bases, with 17 bases between the two germline ends.

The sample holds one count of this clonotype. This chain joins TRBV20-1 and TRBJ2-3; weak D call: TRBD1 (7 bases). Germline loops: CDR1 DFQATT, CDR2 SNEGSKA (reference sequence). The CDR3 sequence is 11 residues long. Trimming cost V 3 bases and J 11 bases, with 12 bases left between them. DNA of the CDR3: TGCAGTGCTAGGAGGCAGGGGGGGCAGTATTTT. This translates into CSARRQGGQYF.

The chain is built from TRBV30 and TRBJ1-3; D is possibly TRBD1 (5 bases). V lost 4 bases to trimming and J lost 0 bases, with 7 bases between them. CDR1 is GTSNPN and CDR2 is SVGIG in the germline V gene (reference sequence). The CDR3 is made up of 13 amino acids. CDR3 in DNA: TGTGCCTGGACGGGGGACTCTGGAAACACCATATATTTT. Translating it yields CAWTGDSGNTIYF.

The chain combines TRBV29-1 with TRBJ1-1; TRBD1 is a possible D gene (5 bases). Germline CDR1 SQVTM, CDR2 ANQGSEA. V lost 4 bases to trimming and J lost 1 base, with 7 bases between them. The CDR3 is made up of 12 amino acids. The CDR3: CSVVTANTEAFF. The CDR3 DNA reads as TGCAGCGTTGTGACAGCGAACACTGAAGCTTTCTTT.

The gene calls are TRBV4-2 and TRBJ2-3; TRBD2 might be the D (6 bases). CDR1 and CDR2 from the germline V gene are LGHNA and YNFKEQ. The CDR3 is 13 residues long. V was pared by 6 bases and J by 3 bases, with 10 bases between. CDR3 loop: CASRRLATDTQYF. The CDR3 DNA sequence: TGTGCCAGCAGACGTCTAGCGACAGATACGCAGTATTTT.

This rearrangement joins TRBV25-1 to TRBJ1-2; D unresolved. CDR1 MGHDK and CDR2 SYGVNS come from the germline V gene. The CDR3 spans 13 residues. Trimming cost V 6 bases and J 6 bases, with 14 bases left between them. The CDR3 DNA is TGTGCCAGCAGGCCGGCAGGTATGGATGGCTACACCTTC. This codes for CASRPAGMDGYTF.

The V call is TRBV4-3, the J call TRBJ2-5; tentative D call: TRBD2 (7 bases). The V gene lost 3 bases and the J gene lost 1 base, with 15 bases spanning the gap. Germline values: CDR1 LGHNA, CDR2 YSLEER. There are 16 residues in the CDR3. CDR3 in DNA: TGCGCCAGCAGCCAGGGTGTTGCGGGGGCCCAAGAGACCCAGTACTTC. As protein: CASSQGVAGAQETQYF.

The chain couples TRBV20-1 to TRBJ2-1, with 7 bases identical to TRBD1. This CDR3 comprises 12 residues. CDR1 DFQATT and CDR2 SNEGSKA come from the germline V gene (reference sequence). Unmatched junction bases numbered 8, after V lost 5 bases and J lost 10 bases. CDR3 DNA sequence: TGCAGTGCTTCTGACAGGGAAATGGAGCAGTTCTTC. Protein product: CSASDREMEQFF.